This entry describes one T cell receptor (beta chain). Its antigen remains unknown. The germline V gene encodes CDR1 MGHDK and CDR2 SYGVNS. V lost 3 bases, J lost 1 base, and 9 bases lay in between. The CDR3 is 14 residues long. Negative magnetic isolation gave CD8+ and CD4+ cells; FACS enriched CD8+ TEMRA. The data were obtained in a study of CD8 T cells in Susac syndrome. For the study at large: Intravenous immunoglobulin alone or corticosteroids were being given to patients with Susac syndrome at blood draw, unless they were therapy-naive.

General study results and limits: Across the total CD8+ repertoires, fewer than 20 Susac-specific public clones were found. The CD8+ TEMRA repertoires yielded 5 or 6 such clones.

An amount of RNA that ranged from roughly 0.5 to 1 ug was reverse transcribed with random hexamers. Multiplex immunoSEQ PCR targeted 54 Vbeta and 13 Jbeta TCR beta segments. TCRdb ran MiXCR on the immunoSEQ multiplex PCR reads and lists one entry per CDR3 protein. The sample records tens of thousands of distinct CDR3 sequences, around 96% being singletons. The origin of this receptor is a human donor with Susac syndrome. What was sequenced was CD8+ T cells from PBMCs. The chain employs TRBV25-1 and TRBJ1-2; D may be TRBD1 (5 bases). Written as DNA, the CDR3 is TGTGCCAGCAGTGATTCCAGGGTTAACTATGGCTACACCTTC. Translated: CASSDSRVNYGYTF.